These 16 T cell receptor beta chains originate from one sample sequenced in a study of T cells in Graves' hyperthyroidism and ophthalmopathy. Amplified TCR beta CDR3 regions came from RNA transcripts. The study used the HTBI primer set for a first-round RT-PCR of the TCR CDR3. From the multiplex PCR reads, TCRdb called clonotypes with MiXCR, one entry per CDR3 protein. The sample comprises roughly 500,000 distinct CDR3 sequences, over 35% of which are singletons, and 35% to 50% rests with the top ten. What was sequenced was peripheral blood or thyroid tissue (not recorded which). The source is an adult woman with Graves' disease, either hyperthyroidism or ophthalmopathy (not recorded which).

The chain recombines TRBV7-9 with TRBJ2-2; D remains unclear. CDR3 length equals 15 residues. CDR1 and CDR2 from the germline V gene are SEHNR and FQNEAQ (reference sequence). The V gene lost 5 bases and the J gene lost 4 bases, with 14 bases spanning the gap. The CDR3 DNA reads TGTGCCAGCAGCCAAGACTTGCGAATCACCGGGGAGCTGTTTTTT. Translating it yields CASSQDLRITGELFF.

This clonotype was seen many times. The CDR3 coding sequence is TGTGCCAGCTTCCGGACTACTACGGGGGAGCAGTACTTC. This sequence encodes CASFRTTTGEQYF. The chain couples TRBV5-5 to TRBJ2-7; maybe TRBD2 (6 bases). Trimming removed 7 bases from V and 7 bases from J, with 18 bases in between. The CDR3 sequence is 13 residues long. Germline CDR1 and CDR2: SGHKS and YYEKEE (reference sequence).

The chain recombines TRBV20-1 with TRBJ2-5, with 7 bases lining up with TRBD2. Germline trimming cut 6 bases from V and 7 bases from J; bases unmatched to any gene: 8. Looked up from germline, CDR1 is DFQATT and CDR2 is SNEGSKA (reference sequence). The CDR3 runs to 12 residues. The CDR3 spells CSASGPGGTQYF. CDR3 sequence (DNA): TGCAGTGCCTCAGGACCGGGAGGGACCCAGTACTTC.

This clonotype was counted at least ten times. The chain combines TRBV4-1 with TRBJ2-7; D uncertain. This CDR3 is 17 amino acids long. Trimming shortened V by 3 bases and J by 1 base, and 19 bases separated the two germline ends. Germline V gives CDR1 MGHRA, CDR2 YSYEKL. The CDR3 protein is CASSQGFGGLTSYEQYF. Written as DNA, the CDR3 is TGCGCCAGCAGCCAGGGGTTTGGTGGGCTAACATCCTACGAGCAGTACTTC.

A remark on this clonotype: The junction shows a germline mismatch at one end, possibly a read error. V is TRBV10-3 and J is TRBJ1-2; D is unclear. This CDR3 region has 14 residues. Per the germline V gene, CDR1 is ENHRY and CDR2 is SYGVKD. CDR3 sequence reads: CATSDPNRSYGYAF. Written as DNA, the CDR3 is TGTGCCACCAGTGATCCCAACAGAAGCTATGGCTACGCCTTC.

This clonotype has ten or more counts. The chain couples TRBV20-1 to TRBJ2-5; no firm D call. The V and J ends lost 3 bases and 1 base respectively, with 0 bases between them. The CDR3 totals 10 residues. CDR1 is DFQATT and CDR2 is SNEGSKA in the germline V gene (reference sequence). CDR3 protein: CSASQETQYF. As DNA, the CDR3 is TGCAGTGCTAGCCAAGAGACCCAGTACTTC.

A remark on this clonotype: Mismatch with germline at one junction end may stem from a read error. The chain links TRBV7-9 to TRBJ1-1; a weak D match, TRBD1 (5 bases). The CDR3 runs to 15 residues. In germline, CDR1 is SEHNR, CDR2 FQNEAQ (reference sequence). This chain's CDR3 is CASSPGAVGNTEAFF. The CDR3 DNA reads TGTGCCAGCAGCCCCGGGGCGGTCGGGAACACCGAAGCTTTCTTT.

The table lists this clonotype with many counts. This rearrangement joins TRBV6-5 to TRBJ2-7; TRBD2 matches 14 bases. The CDR3 runs to 16 residues. Trimming removed 0 bases from V and 6 bases from J; junction bases left unmatched: 4. CDR1 is MNHEY, CDR2 SVGAGI, per germline. The CDR3 loop is CASSYSGTSGSREQYF. CDR3 nucleotides: TGTGCCAGCAGTTACTCGGGGACTAGCGGGAGTCGCGAGCAGTACTTC.

This clonotype showed up many times. This chain connects TRBV19 to TRBJ1-1, with 10 bases identical to TRBD1. CDR3 length: 15 amino acids. J was trimmed by 5 bases and V by 5 bases; bases with no gene match: 8. CDR1 is LNHDA, CDR2 SQIVND, per germline (reference sequence). CDR3 DNA: TGTGCCAGTAGTGAGCTGACAGGGGGCAAAACTGAAGCTTTCTTT. Amino acids: CASSELTGGKTEAFF.

This chain links TRBV20-1 with TRBJ2-5; D call uncertain. Germline-derived CDR1 and CDR2 are DFQATT and SNEGSKA (reference sequence). The germline V and J ends were trimmed by 6 bases and 0 bases, with 14 bases remaining between them. The CDR3 is made up of 14 amino acids. The CDR3 loop is CSAIEGDYQETQYF. CDR3 nucleotides: TGCAGTGCCATCGAAGGAGACTACCAAGAGACCCAGTACTTC.

This clonotype appeared many times. The V and J genes are TRBV20-1 and TRBJ2-5; D is unclear. CDR1 is DFQATT and CDR2 is SNEGSKA in the germline V gene (reference sequence). The V end lost 5 bases, the J end lost 5 bases, and 15 bases lay between the germline ends. This CDR3 contains 13 residues. CDR3 amino acids: CSALWSPLETQYF. The CDR3 DNA reads as TGCAGTGCTCTCTGGTCCCCCTTGGAGACCCAGTACTTC.

V is TRBV25-1 and J is TRBJ1-2; TRBD1 is a possible D gene (5 bases). Trimming removed 9 bases at V and 4 bases at J, with 9 bases between. In germline, CDR1 is MGHDK, CDR2 SYGVNS. This CDR3 has 11 residues. The CDR3 DNA sequence: TGTGCCAGACAGGCACCCTATGGCTACACCTTC. This sequence encodes CARQAPYGYTF.

The chain links TRBV5-1 to TRBJ2-7; D is uncertain. The J call may not be correct, given that the DNA end is closer to TRBJ2-5. The germline V gene has CDR1 SGHRS and CDR2 YFSETQ. This CDR3 is built from 15 residues. The CDR3: CASSLWVGRQETQYF. The CDR3 region has the DNA TGCGCCAGCAGCTTGTGGGTAGGACGCCAAGAGACCCAGTACTTC.

The chain carries TRBV2 and TRBJ1-3; 8 nucleotides line up with TRBD1. Trimming cost V 5 bases and J 0 bases; bases outside gene matches: 6. The CDR3 has 16 amino acids. The germline gives CDR1 SNHLY, CDR2 FYNNEI. CDR3 region: CASSRQGIISGNTIYF. The CDR3 bases are TGTGCCAGCAGTAGACAGGGGATAATCTCTGGAAACACCATATATTTT.

This clonotype occurred many times. The gene calls are TRBV7-2 and TRBJ2-7; no clear D gene. Trimming left V 5 bases short and J 2 bases short, with 16 bases between. Per germline, CDR1 SGHTA and CDR2 FQGNSA. This CDR3 spans 15 amino acids. The CDR3 DNA sequence: TGTGCCAGCAGCCCCGCGCACCTCCCGACCTACGAGCAGTACTTC. Translating gives CASSPAHLPTYEQYF.

There are a few counts of this clonotype. The V and J genes are TRBV29-1 and TRBJ1-4; no clear D. The CDR3 runs 12 residues. Per the germline V gene, CDR1 is SQVTM and CDR2 is ANQGSEA. V was trimmed by 4 bases and J by 1 base, leaving 4 bases between them. The CDR3 spells CSVVGTNEKLFF. In nucleotides, the CDR3 is TGCAGCGTTGTGGGAACTAATGAAAAACTGTTTTTT.